Below are 6 T cell receptor beta chains sequenced from a single sample in a study of blood T cell repertoires in COVID-19. This table comes from immunoSEQ multiplex PCR, and its TCRdb copy is limited to in-frame clones, with some not included. The sample has 180,000 or so clones; roughly 88% are singletons. Sequenced material: PBMCs or T cells enriched from blood (not recorded which). These TCRs come from a woman aged 60-75 years who had recovered from COVID-19.

This clone came up a few times. The rearrangement uses TRBV2 and TRBJ1-3; no definite D call. CDR1 and CDR2 from the germline V gene are SNHLY and FYNNEI. Deletions cut 6 bases from V and 4 bases from J, with 7 bases between. This CDR3 has 12 residues. The CDR3 region is CASSDGGNTIYF. For the CDR3, the DNA is TGTGCCAGCAGCGACGGGGGAAACACCATATATTTT.

V usage is TRBV7-9 and J usage is TRBJ1-6; D is possibly TRBD1 (6 bases). Germline V gene lookup returns CDR1 SEHNR and CDR2 FQNEAQ (reference sequence). This CDR3 contains 16 residues. Trimming shortened V by 2 bases and J by 9 bases, and 17 bases separated the two germline ends. DNA for the CDR3: TGTGCCAGCAGCTTATTACTAGGTACAGGGACTTCACCCCTCCACTTT. Translation gives CASSLLLGTGTSPLHF. The full variable domain, its missing parts supplied by reference TRBV7-9 and TRBJ1-6, is DTGVSQNPRHKITKRGQNVTFRCDPISEHNRLYWYRQTLGQGPEFLTYFQNEAQLEKSRLLSDRFSAERPKGSFSTLEIQRTEQGDSAMYLCASSLLLGTGTSPLHFGNGTRLTVT.

This chain uses TRBV5-1 with TRBJ1-2; no definite D call. The CDR3 is made up of 14 amino acids. V lost 4 bases and J lost 2, with 12 bases in between. Germline loops: CDR1 SGHRS, CDR2 YFSETQ. The chain's CDR3 is CASSRGEENYGYTF. CDR3 in DNA: TGCGCCAGCAGCCGTGGGGAGGAGAACTATGGCTACACCTTC.

The chain links TRBV5-3 to TRBJ1-1; D uncertain. TRBV5-3 is noted as an ORF with a role that remains uncertain. The V and J ends lost 1 base and 4 bases respectively, with 17 bases between them. The CDR3 totals 16 residues. CDR3 in DNA: TGTGCCAGAAGCTTGATCGCAACGGGATGGTTCACTGAAGCTTTCTTT. Translation gives CARSLIATGWFTEAFF.

The V call is TRBV13, the J call TRBJ1-2, with 10 bases matching TRBD1. The CDR3 spans 14 residues. With V trimmed by 4 bases and J by 5 bases, 4 bases remained unmatched. The germline V gene has CDR1 PRHDT and CDR2 FYEKMQ (reference sequence). The CDR3 coding sequence is TGTGCCAGCAGCTACGGGACAGGGGCATATGGCTACACCTTC. Amino acids: CASSYGTGAYGYTF.

V usage is TRBV12-3 or TRBV12-4 and J usage is TRBJ2-3, with unresolved D. This CDR3 region has 12 residues. V lost 2 bases and J lost 7, with 7 bases in between. CDR3 nucleotide sequence: TGTGCCAGCAGTTTAAGCGTGAATACGCAGTATTTT. Translation: CASSLSVNTQYF.